These T cell receptor beta chains were read from a single sample in a study of OX40 agonist ivuxolimab in advanced cancers. Assay: immunoSEQ multiplex PCR; the TCRdb copy retains only in-frame clones and omits some. Of roughly 35,000 clones listed, about 78% are singletons. The sequencing used CD4+ or CD8+ T cells sorted from blood, collected in a trial of the OX40 agonist ivuxolimab. The receptors shown here come from an adult with an advanced solid tumor such as melanoma, head and neck, liver or kidney cancer. Both conserved end residues are part of each CDR3. Each record gives: D gene, J gene, CDR3 length, V gene, clone size, CDR3 DNA, CDR3 protein. The D gene is left open where the match is weak. Clone size is stated in some rows and not others, as once, few, many or a class when expanded.

>NA|TRBJ2-3|15|TRBV9|NA
TGTGCCAGCAGCGTAGTTGGTAGAGAGGGGGATACGCAGTATTTT
CASSVVGREGDTQYF
>NA|TRBJ2-1|16|TRBV18|NA
TGTGCCAGCTCACCCACCGTGAGGGGAACCTACAATGAGCAGTTCTTC
CASSPTVRGTYNEQFF
>TRBD1|TRBJ1-1|15|TRBV2|NA
TGTGCCAGCAGTGGACGGGGGACAGGGAATACTGAAGCTTTCTTT
CASSGRGTGNTEAFF
>NA|TRBJ2-7|12|TRBV6-5|few
TGTGCCAGCAGTAACCAGGGGTACGAGCAGTACTTC
CASSNQGYEQYF
>TRBD2|TRBJ2-2|15|TRBV5-1|NA
TGCGCCAGCAGCCCTTGGACTAGCGCGACCGGGGAGCTGTTTTTT
CASSPWTSATGELFF
>NA|TRBJ2-7|14|TRBV15|NA
TGTGCCACCAGCAGAGACAGTAGCTCCTACGAGCAGTACTTC
CATSRDSSSYEQYF
>TRBD2|TRBJ2-7|15|TRBV19|NA
TGTGCCAGTAGACCAGGGACTAGCGGGGCAGACGAGCAGTACTTC
CASRPGTSGADEQYF
>NA|TRBJ2-1|17|TRBV5-8|NA
TGTGCCAGCAGCCCCGGTATGGGCGGGAAACTATACAATGAGCAGTTCTTC
CASSPGMGGKLYNEQFF
>NA|TRBJ2-1|15|TRBV7-9|once
TGTGCCAGCAGCTTAAGAAGGACCCCGAGCGATGAGCAGTTCTTC
CASSLRRTPSDEQFF
>NA|TRBJ2-5|15|TRBV7-3|few
TGTGCCAGCAGCCCGAATGGTCTGCAAAGCGAGACCCAGTACTTC
CASSPNGLQSETQYF
>NA|TRBJ1-4|13|TRBV28|once
TGTGCCAGCGGCCTCCTTTCTAATGAAAAACTGTTTTTT
CASGLLSNEKLFF
>NA|TRBJ1-1|13|TRBV6-6|NA
TGTGCCAGCAGTTATGGGCTGGACACTGAAGCTTTCTTT
CASSYGLDTEAFF
>TRBD2|TRBJ2-1|16|TRBV2|NA
TGTGCCAGCAGTTCCCCGACTAGCGGGATAATCAATGAGCAGTTCTTC
CASSSPTSGIINEQFF
>NA|TRBJ1-2|11|TRBV28|NA
TGTGCCAGCAGTTTAAAGTATGGCTACACCTTC
CASSLKYGYTF
>TRBD2|TRBJ2-1|15|TRBV5-4|NA
TGTGCCAGCAGCTTGAGCGGGGGGCCCTACAATGAGCAGTTCTTC
CASSLSGGPYNEQFF
>NA|TRBJ2-3|17|TRBV15|once
TGTGCCACCAGCAGAGGATTGACGCTAAGTACGGCAGATACGCAGTATTTT
CATSRGLTLSTADTQYF
>TRBD2|TRBJ2-1|17|TRBV7-8|NA
TGTGCCAGCAGCGTGAGCGGGAGGGCCACATCCTACAATGAGCAGTTCTTC
CASSVSGRATSYNEQFF
>TRBD1|TRBJ1-1|14|TRBV7-6|NA
TGTGCCAGCAGCTCAGGGGGCCCAGGGACTGAAGCTTTCTTT
CASSSGGPGTEAFF
>NA|TRBJ1-5|16|TRBV19|NA
TGTGCCAGTAGTATAGGTCGGCGCACCGGGGATCAGCCCCAGCATTTT
CASSIGRRTGDQPQHF
>NA|TRBJ1-2|17|TRBV5-5|few
TGTGCCAGCAGCTTTAGGGACACCCTTCAGCCCCTGGCTGGCTACACCTTC
CASSFRDTLQPLAGYTF
>NA|TRBJ2-2|15|TRBV5-4|once
TGTGCCAGCAGCTTGGGAGGGGGTGACGCCGGGGAGCTGTTTTTT
CASSLGGGDAGELFF
>NA|TRBJ1-5|11|TRBV6-6|NA
TGTGCCAGCAGTTCGCATCAGCCCCAGCATTTT
CASSSHQPQHF
>TRBD2|TRBJ2-2|15|TRBV5-1|NA
TGCGCCAGCAGCTTGACTAGCGGGAACACCGGGGAGCTGTTTTTT
CASSLTSGNTGELFF
>NA|TRBJ2-2|14|TRBV9|few
TGTGCCAGCAGCGTAGTAGAGAACACCGGGGAGCTGTTTTTT
CASSVVENTGELFF
>NA|TRBJ2-2|14|TRBV30|NA
TGTGCCTGGAGGGGAACCGCCGTAGCCGGGGAGCTGTTTTTT
CAWRGTAVAGELFF
>TRBD1|TRBJ2-2|14|TRBV6-1|NA
TGTGCCACCGCTCCGGGACAGGGCCACGGGGAGCTGTTTTTT
CATAPGQGHGELFF
>TRBD2|TRBJ2-3|15|TRBV27|NA
TGTGCCAGCAGTCCCTGGGCTAGCGGTTCAGATACGCAGTATTTT
CASSPWASGSDTQYF
>TRBD1|TRBJ1-1|12|TRBV29-1|NA
TGCAGCGTGAACAGGGGAGACACTGAAGCTTTCTTT
CSVNRGDTEAFF
>TRBD1|TRBJ1-1|15|TRBV6-5|NA
TGTGCCAGCAGGGGACAGGGGGCCGGGGACACTGAAGCTTTCTTT
CASRGQGAGDTEAFF
>NA|TRBJ1-5|15|TRBV6-5|NA
TGTGCCAGCAGTTACTCGAAAGGGGGGACTCAGCCCCAGCATTTT
CASSYSKGGTQPQHF
>TRBD2|TRBJ2-3|15|TRBV5-1|NA
TGCGCCAGCAGCTCCTCTAGCGGGAGAACAGATACGCAGTATTTT
CASSSSSGRTDTQYF
>NA|TRBJ1-1|15|TRBV6-1|NA
TGTGCCAGCAGTGATAAAGGGACGCTGAACACTGAAGCTTTCTTT
CASSDKGTLNTEAFF
>NA|TRBJ1-1|14|TRBV29-1|NA
TGCAGCGTTGAAGGCCAGGGCTGGGAGACTGAAGCTTTCTTT
CSVEGQGWETEAFF
>NA|TRBJ1-1|15|TRBV4-1|NA
TGCGCCAGCACCGGGGGAACAGGATTGAGCACTGAAGCTTTCTTT
CASTGGTGLSTEAFF
>NA|TRBJ1-3|14|TRBV5-1|NA
TGCGCCAGCAGCGTCCGAGGACCTGGAAACACCATATATTTT
CASSVRGPGNTIYF
>TRBD1|TRBJ1-2|12|TRBV5-1|NA
TGCGCCAGCAGCCGGGACAGGGGGGTCGACACCTTC
CASSRDRGVDTF
>NA|TRBJ2-7|15|TRBV30|NA
TGTGCCTGGAGTCCCCCGGGCGGATTCTCCTACGAGCAGTACTTC
CAWSPPGGFSYEQYF
>TRBD1|TRBJ1-2|16|TRBV6-5|NA
TGTGCCAGCAGTTACTCTCGGACAGGGGAGACCTATGGCTACACCTTC
CASSYSRTGETYGYTF
>NA|TRBJ1-6|13|TRBV10-3|medium-sized
TGTGCCATCAGTGAGTCCCAGGAAGTGGCCCTCCACTTT
CAISESQEVALHF